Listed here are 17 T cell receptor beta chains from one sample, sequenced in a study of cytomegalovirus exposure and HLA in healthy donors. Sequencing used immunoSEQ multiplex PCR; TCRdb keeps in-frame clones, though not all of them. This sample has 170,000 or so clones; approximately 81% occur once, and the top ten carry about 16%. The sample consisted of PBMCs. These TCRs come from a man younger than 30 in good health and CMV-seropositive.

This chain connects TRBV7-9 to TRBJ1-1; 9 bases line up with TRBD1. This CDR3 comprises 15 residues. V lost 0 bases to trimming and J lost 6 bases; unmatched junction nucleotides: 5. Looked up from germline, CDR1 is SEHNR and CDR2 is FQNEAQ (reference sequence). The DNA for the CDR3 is TGTGCCAGCAGCTTAGCGGGACAGGGTCGATCTGAAGCTTTCTTT. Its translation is CASSLAGQGRSEAFF. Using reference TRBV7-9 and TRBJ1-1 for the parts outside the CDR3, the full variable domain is DTGVSQNPRHKITKRGQNVTFRCDPISEHNRLYWYRQTLGQGPEFLTYFQNEAQLEKSRLLSDRFSAERPKGSFSTLEIQRTEQGDSAMYLCASSLAGQGRSEAFFGQGTRLTVV.

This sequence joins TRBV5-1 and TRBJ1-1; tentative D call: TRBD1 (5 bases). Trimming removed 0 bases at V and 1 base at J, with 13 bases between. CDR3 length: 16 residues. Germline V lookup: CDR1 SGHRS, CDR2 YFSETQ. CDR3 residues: CASSLDPGLSNTEAFF. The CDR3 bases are TGCGCCAGCAGCTTGGACCCAGGGCTTTCGAACACTGAAGCTTTCTTT.

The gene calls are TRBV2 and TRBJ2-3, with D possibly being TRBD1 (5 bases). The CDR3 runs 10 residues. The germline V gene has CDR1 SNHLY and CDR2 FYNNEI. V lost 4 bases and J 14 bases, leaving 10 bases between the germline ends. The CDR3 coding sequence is TGTGCCAGCAGTGGGGAAGGGGTGTATTTT. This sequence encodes CASSGEGVYF.

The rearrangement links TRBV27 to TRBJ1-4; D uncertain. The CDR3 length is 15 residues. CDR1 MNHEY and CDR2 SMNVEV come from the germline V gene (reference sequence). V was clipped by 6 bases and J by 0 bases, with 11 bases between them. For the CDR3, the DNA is TGTGCCAGCAGCGGCCGGGGTGCAACTAATGAAAAACTGTTTTTT. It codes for CASSGRGATNEKLFF.

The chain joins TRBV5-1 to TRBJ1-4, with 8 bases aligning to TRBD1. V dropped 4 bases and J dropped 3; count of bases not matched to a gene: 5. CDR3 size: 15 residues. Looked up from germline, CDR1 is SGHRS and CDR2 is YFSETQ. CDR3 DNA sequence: TGCGCCAGCAGCCCGCGGGACAGGTCTAATGAAAAACTGTTTTTT. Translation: CASSPRDRSNEKLFF.

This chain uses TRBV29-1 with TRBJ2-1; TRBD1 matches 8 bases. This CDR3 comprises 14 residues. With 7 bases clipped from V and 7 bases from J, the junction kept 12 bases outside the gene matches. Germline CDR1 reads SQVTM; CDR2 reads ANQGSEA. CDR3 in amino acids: CSALDRGSSNEQFF. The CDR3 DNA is TGCAGCGCCCTAGACAGGGGAAGCAGTAATGAGCAGTTCTTC.

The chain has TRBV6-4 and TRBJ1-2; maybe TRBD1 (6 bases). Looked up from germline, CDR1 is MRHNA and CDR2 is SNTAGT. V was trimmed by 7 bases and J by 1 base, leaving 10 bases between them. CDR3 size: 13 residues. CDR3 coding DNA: TGTGCCAGCAACAGACAGGATAACTATGGCTACACCTTC. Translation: CASNRQDNYGYTF.

Here the CDR3 reads CASSMGLSTDTQYF. For the CDR3, the DNA is TGTGCCAGCAGTATGGGACTCTCAACAGATACGCAGTATTTT. The chain links TRBV28 to TRBJ2-3; D might be TRBD2 (6 bases). Germline V gives CDR1 MDHEN, CDR2 SYDVKM. Trimming took 5 bases from V and 3 from J, leaving 12 bases between them. The CDR3 has 14 residues.

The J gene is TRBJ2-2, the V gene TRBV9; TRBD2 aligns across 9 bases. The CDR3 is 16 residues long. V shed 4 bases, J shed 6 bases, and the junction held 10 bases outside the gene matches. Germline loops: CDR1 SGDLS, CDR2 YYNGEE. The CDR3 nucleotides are TGTGCCAGCAGCCCCGGGCTAGCGGGGAGGGCCGGGGAGCTGTTTTTT. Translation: CASSPGLAGRAGELFF.

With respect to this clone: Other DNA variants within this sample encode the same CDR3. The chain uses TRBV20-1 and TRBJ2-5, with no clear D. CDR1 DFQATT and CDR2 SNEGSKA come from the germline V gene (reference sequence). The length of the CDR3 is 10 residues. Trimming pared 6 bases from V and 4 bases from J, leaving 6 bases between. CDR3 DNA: TGCAGTGCCCGGAGAGAGACCCAGTACTTC. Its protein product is CSARRETQYF.

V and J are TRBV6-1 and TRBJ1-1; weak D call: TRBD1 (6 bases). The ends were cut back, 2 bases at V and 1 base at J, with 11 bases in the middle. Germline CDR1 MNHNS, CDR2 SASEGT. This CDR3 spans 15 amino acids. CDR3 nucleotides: TGTGCCAGCAGTGAATTATGGGGACAGAACACTGAAGCTTTCTTT. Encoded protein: CASSELWGQNTEAFF.

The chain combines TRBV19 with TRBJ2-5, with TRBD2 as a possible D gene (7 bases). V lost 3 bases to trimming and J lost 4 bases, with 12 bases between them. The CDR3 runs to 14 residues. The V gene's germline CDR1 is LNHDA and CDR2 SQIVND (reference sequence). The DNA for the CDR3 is TGTGCCAGTAGTATCCAGGGGAGGGTAGAGACCCAGTACTTC. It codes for CASSIQGRVETQYF.

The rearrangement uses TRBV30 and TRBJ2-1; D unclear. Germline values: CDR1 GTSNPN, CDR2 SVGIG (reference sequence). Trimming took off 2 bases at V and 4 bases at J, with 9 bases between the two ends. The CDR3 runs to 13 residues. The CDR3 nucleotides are TGTGCCTGGAGTCCCGACTTGTACAATGAGCAGTTCTTC. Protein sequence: CAWSPDLYNEQFF.

The CDR3 spells CSVGQGEDTEAFF. In nucleotides, the CDR3 is TGCAGCGTTGGACAGGGTGAGGACACTGAAGCTTTCTTT. The chain has TRBV29-1 and TRBJ1-1; the match to TRBD1 covers 7 bases. Germline V gene data show CDR1 as SQVTM and CDR2 as ANQGSEA. V dropped 4 bases and J dropped 3; count of bases not matched to a gene: 5. The CDR3 is 13 amino acids.

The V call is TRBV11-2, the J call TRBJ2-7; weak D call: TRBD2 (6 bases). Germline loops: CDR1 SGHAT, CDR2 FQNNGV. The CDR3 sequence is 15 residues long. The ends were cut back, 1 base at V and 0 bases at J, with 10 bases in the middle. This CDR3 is CASSLGGTYSYEQYF. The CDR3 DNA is TGTGCCAGCAGCTTAGGCGGGACGTACTCCTACGAGCAGTACTTC.

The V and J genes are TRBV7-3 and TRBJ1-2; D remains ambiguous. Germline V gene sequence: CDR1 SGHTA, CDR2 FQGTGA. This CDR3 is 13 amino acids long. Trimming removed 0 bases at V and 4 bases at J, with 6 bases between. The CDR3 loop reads CASSLTSGYGYTF. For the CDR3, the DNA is TGTGCCAGCAGCTTAACGTCGGGCTATGGCTACACCTTC.

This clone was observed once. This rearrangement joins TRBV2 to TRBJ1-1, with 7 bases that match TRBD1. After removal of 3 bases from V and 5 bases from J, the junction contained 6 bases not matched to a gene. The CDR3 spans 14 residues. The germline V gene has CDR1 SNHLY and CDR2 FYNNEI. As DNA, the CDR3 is TGTGCCAGCAGTGAGCAGGGGGAATGGACTGAAGCTTTCTTT. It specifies CASSEQGEWTEAFF.